These T cell receptor beta chains were read from a single sample in a study of T cell responses to AZD1222 COVID-19 vaccine. Repertoires were generated with immunoSEQ multiplex PCR, while TCRdb's copy carries only in-frame clones and drops some. The data show tens of thousands of clones, over 75% seen once. The sequences come from peripheral blood, collected on day 0 of AZD1222 vaccination. Receptor source: an adult in good health. Both conserved end residues are part of each CDR3. A D gene is named only where the DNA matches it firmly. Clone sizes are given selectively: once, few, many, or a class where the clone is expanded.

once	TRBJ1-1	TRBV5-1	TRBD1	TGCGCCAGCAGCTTGGGACAGGGGCCATGGACTGAAGCTTTCTTT	CASSLGQGPWTEAFF
.	TRBJ1-1	TRBV28	.	TGTGCCAGCAGTTTATCCGGGGGGGGGAACACTGAAGCTTTCTTT	CASSLSGGGNTEAFF
once	TRBJ1-5	TRBV10-3	TRBD1	TGTGCCATCAGTGCGGGACAGGGGGAACAGCCCCAGCATTTT	CAISAGQGEQPQHF
.	TRBJ1-1	TRBV3-1/TRBV3-2	TRBD1	TGTGCCAGCAGCCACAGACAGGGGATGAACACTGAAGCTTTCTTT	CASSHRQGMNTEAFF
few	TRBJ1-1	TRBV11-2	.	TGTGCCAGCAGGGCGACCGTGAACACTGAAGCTTTCTTT	CASRATVNTEAFF
.	TRBJ1-1	TRBV6-6	.	TGTGCCAGCAGTCCACGGGACAAGGGAGGCGGGAACACTGAAGCTTTCTTT	CASSPRDKGGGNTEAFF
.	TRBJ1-6	TRBV7-6	.	TGTGCCAGCAGCTTGCGCACTTATAATTCACCCCTCCACTTT	CASSLRTYNSPLHF
few	TRBJ2-3	TRBV19	.	TGTGCCAGTAGAGACAGCGGTACGCAGTATTTT	CASRDSGTQYF
.	TRBJ1-2	TRBV7-3	.	TGTGCCTCCAGCCCAAAGGTAGGTAGGGGCTACACCTTC	CASSPKVGRGYTF
.	TRBJ1-2	TRBV11-2	.	TGTGCCAGCAGCTTAGATATAGGGAGCAGTGACGGCTACACCTTC	CASSLDIGSSDGYTF
once	TRBJ1-5	TRBV3-1/TRBV3-2	.	TGTGCCAGCAGCCAGACGGGTCTTCAGCCCCAGCATTTT	CASSQTGLQPQHF
.	TRBJ1-1	TRBV30	.	TGTGCCTGGAGTCCAAATAAGGGTATTTGGGGGACTGAAGCTTTCTTT	CAWSPNKGIWGTEAFF
.	TRBJ2-2	TRBV5-1	TRBD2	TGCGCCAGCAGCTTGGAGGGGCTAGCGGGGACCGGGGAGCTGTTTTTT	CASSLEGLAGTGELFF
.	TRBJ1-2	TRBV19	.	TGTGCCAGTACCAGAACAGGGCCTAACTATGGCTACACCTTC	CASTRTGPNYGYTF
.	TRBJ2-1	TRBV4-1	TRBD1	TGCGCCAGCAGCCAAGATCGGGGACAGGGTTACAATGAGCAGTTCTTC	CASSQDRGQGYNEQFF
.	TRBJ1-1	TRBV2	.	TGTGCCAGCGGGATGAGCAGGATGAACACTGAAGCTTTCTTT	CASGMSRMNTEAFF
.	TRBJ2-7	TRBV14	.	TGTGCCAGCAGCCGAGGCATAACCGCCTACGAGCAGTACTTC	CASSRGITAYEQYF
.	TRBJ2-7	TRBV7-2	TRBD2	TGTGCCAGCAGCTTAGTTGGCGGGGGGTACGAGCAGTACTTC	CASSLVGGGYEQYF
.	TRBJ2-2	TRBV2	.	TGTGCCAGTACGGACGGTAACACCGGGGAGCTGTTTTTT	CASTDGNTGELFF
.	TRBJ2-7	TRBV2	.	TGTGCCAGCACCCCTGGGGGAGCGCCCTACGAGCAGTACTTC	CASTPGGAPYEQYF
.	TRBJ2-7	TRBV19	.	TGTGCCAGTAGTTGGAGACAGGAGACCTACGAGCAGTACTTC	CASSWRQETYEQYF
.	TRBJ2-3	TRBV6-2/TRBV6-3	.	TGTGCCAGCAGTTACCTCGCCCGCACAGATACGCAGTATTTT	CASSYLARTDTQYF
.	TRBJ2-3	TRBV5-1	.	TGCGCCAGCAGCTTGGACGGTCGGGCGCAGTATTTT	CASSLDGRAQYF
.	TRBJ2-1	TRBV5-4	TRBD2	TGTGCCAGCAGCTTTAGCGGGAGCAATGAGCAGTTCTTC	CASSFSGSNEQFF
.	TRBJ1-6	TRBV2	TRBD1	TGTGCCAGCAGTGAAGAGAAGGGACAGGGACCTTCACCCCTCCACTTT	CASSEEKGQGPSPLHF
.	TRBJ1-6	TRBV23-1	.	TGCGCCAGCAGTCAACCGAGGGACGCCGTTAATTCACCCCTCCACTTT	CASSQPRDAVNSPLHF
.	TRBJ1-6	TRBV19	.	TGTGCCAGTAGCAGCCCCCCAGGCGTCTCTGATTCACCCCTCCACTTT	CASSSPPGVSDSPLHF
few	TRBJ2-7	TRBV6-7	TRBD2	TGTGCCAACAGGACTAGCGGGGGGCCTCTCTACGAGCAGTACTTC	CANRTSGGPLYEQYF
few	TRBJ1-1	TRBV7-7	TRBD1	TGTGCTAGCAGCTTACCAAGGACAGGGGAAGGCGGGGACACTGAAGCTTTCTTT	CASSLPRTGEGGDTEAFF
.	TRBJ1-4	TRBV5-6	TRBD1	TGTGCCAGCAGCTTGGATTCAGGGGGCAGGGAAAAACTGTTTTTT	CASSLDSGGREKLFF
many	TRBJ1-3	TRBV10-3	.	TGTGCCATCAGACAGCCCTCTGGAAACACCATATATTTT	CAIRQPSGNTIYF
.	TRBJ1-5	TRBV19	.	TGTGCCAGTTCCCCGGGTCCTGGCGGGAGCAATCAGCCCCAGCATTTT	CASSPGPGGSNQPQHF
.	TRBJ2-4	TRBV7-2	.	TGTGCCAGCAGCGGTGGGGGGAGGCAAAACATTCAGTACTTC	CASSGGGRQNIQYF
.	TRBJ2-3	TRBV18	.	TGTGCCAGCTCACAGAGCACAGATACGCAGTATTTT	CASSQSTDTQYF